This T cell receptor beta chain was recorded in a study of cytomegalovirus exposure and HLA in healthy donors. On the study more broadly: There were about 85 million unique TCRs (from HLA-typed donors) in an early data release. Study observations and caveats: CMV antigen specificity of three CMV-associated chains was confirmed in vitro. Most observed TCR sequences were rare, whereas some public TCRs were detected in many donors.

On this clone itself: Its specificity is not known.

A multiplex PCR was run with 60 Vbeta primers and 13 Jbeta primers. Generated by immunoSEQ multiplex PCR, the TCRdb table keeps only in-frame clones and is missing some. The sample has around 70,000 clones, and its top ten clones hold approximately 1.8%. Germline trimming cut 0 bases from V and 6 bases from J; bases unmatched to any gene: 14. Per the germline V gene, CDR1 is SGHDT and CDR2 is YYEEEE. The CDR3 loop spans 18 amino acids. This clonotype was sampled from a woman between 25 and 40 years old in good health and CMV-seronegative. The chain couples TRBV5-6 to TRBJ2-2; 7 bases are shared with TRBD2. Sequencing was carried out using PBMCs. CDR3 region: CASSLGPGEGTFAGELFF. In nucleotides, the CDR3 is TGTGCCAGCAGCTTGGGTCCCGGGGAGGGGACGTTTGCCGGGGAGCTGTTTTTT.